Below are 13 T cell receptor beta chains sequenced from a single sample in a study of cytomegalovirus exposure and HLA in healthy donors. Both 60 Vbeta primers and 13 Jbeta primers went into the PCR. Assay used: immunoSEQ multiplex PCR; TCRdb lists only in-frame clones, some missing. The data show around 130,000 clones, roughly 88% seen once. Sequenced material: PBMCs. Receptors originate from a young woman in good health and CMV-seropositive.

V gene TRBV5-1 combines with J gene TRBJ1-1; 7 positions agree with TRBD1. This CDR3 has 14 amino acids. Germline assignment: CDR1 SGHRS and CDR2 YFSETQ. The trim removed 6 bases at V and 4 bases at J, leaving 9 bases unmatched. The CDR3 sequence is CASKEGAVSTEAFF. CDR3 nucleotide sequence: TGCGCCAGCAAGGAGGGGGCGGTATCCACTGAAGCTTTCTTT.

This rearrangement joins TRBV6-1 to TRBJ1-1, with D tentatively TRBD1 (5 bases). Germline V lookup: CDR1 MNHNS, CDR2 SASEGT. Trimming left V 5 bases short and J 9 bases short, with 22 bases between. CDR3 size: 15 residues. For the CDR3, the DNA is TGTGCCAGCAGTCGAGGACAAGGTTCTATCGGGCAAGCTTTCTTT. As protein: CASSRGQGSIGQAFF.

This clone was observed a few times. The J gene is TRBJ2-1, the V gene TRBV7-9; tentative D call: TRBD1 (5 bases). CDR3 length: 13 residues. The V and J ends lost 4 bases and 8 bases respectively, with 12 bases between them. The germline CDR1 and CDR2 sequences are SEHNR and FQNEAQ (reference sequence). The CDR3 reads CASSSWTFDEQFF. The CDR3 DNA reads TGTGCCAGCAGCTCCTGGACATTTGATGAGCAGTTCTTC.

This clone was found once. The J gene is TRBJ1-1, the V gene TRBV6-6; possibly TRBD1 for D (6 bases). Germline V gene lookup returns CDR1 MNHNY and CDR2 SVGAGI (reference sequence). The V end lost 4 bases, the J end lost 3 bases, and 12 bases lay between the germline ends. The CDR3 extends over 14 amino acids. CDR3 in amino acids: CASSLGGQDTEAFF. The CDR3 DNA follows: TGTGCCAGCAGTTTGGGGGGGCAAGACACTGAAGCTTTCTTT.

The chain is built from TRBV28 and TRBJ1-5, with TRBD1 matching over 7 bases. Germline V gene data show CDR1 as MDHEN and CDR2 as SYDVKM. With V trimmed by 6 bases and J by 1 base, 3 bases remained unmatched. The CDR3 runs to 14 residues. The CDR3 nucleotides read TGTGCCAGCAGCCAGGGGGTAAGCAATCAGCCCCAGCATTTT. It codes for CASSQGVSNQPQHF.

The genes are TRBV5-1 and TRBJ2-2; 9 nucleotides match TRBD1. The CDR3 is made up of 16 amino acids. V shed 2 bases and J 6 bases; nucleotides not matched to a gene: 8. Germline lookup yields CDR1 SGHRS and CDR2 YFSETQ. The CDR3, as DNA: TGCGCCAGCAGCTTAGGGGACAGGGATCCTCCCGGGGAGCTGTTTTTT. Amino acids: CASSLGDRDPPGELFF. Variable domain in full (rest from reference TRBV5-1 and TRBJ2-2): KAGVTQTPRYLIKTRGQQVTLSCSPISGHRSVSWYQQTPGQGLQFLFEYFSETQRNKGNFPGRFSGRQFSNSRSEMNVSTLELGDSALYLCASSLGDRDPPGELFFGEGSRLTVL.

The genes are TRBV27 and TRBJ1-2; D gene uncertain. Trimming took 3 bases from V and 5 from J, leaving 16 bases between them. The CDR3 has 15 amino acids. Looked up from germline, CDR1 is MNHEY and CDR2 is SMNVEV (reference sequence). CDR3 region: CASSLFEGRGYGYTF. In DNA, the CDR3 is TGTGCCAGCAGTTTGTTTGAGGGTCGCGGGTATGGCTACACCTTC.

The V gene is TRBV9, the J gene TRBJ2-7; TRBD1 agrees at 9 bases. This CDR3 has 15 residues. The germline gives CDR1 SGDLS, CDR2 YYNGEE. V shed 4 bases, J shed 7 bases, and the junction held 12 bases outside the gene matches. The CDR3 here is CASSPGRTGAGEQYF. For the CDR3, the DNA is TGTGCCAGCAGCCCCGGGAGGACAGGGGCTGGGGAGCAGTACTTC.

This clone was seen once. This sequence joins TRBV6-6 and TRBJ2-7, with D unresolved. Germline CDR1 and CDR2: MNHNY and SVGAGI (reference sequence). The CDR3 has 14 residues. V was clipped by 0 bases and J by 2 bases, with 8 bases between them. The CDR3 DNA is TGTGCCAGCAGTTACTCGACTGTCCCCTACGAGCAGTACTTC. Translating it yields CASSYSTVPYEQYF.

The CDR3 spells CAISESLPPGTGSWHEQFF. In nucleotides, the CDR3 is TGTGCCATCAGTGAGTCGCTCCCCCCCGGGACAGGGAGCTGGCATGAGCAGTTCTTC. This chain links TRBV10-3 with TRBJ2-1; 9 bases map to TRBD1. The CDR3 consists of 19 residues. Germline CDR1 reads ENHRY; CDR2 reads SYGVKD. V shed 0 bases and J 8 bases; nucleotides not matched to a gene: 17.

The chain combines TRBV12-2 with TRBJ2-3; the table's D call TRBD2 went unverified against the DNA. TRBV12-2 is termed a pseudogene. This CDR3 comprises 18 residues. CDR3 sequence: CASRLPLREGGKADTQYF. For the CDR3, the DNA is TGTGCAAGTCGCTTACCCCTTCGTGAGGGGGGGAAGGCAGATACGCAGTATTTT.

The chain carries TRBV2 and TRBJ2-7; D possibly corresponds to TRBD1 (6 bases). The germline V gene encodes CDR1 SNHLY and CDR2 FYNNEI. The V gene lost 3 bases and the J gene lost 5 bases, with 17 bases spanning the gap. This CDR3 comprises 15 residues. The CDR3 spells CASSDLTGPLDEQYF. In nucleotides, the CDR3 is TGTGCCAGCAGTGATCTGACAGGCCCCCTGGACGAGCAGTACTTC.

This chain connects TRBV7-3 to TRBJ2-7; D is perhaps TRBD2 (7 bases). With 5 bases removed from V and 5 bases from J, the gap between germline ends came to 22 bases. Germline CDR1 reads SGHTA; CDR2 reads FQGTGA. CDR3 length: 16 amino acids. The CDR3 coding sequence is TGTGCCAGCAGCCCTCGCGGGGGCGGATGGAGCAACGAGCAGTACTTC. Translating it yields CASSPRGGGWSNEQYF.